A single sample gave rise to the 11 T cell receptor beta chains below, sequenced in a study of blood T cell repertoires in COVID-19. Repertoires were generated with immunoSEQ multiplex PCR, while TCRdb's copy carries only in-frame clones and drops some. This repertoire shows more than 200,000 clones, around 87% found once; its top ten account for around 5%. The material sequenced was peripheral blood. The receptor set was obtained from a woman aged 55-69 years with COVID-19, enrolled during active disease.

V gene TRBV6-6 combines with J gene TRBJ1-2; 8 nucleotides agree with TRBD1. V dropped 5 bases and J dropped 8; count of bases not matched to a gene: 7. The CDR3 runs 13 residues. Germline V CDR1 and CDR2: MNHNY, SVGAGI (reference sequence). The CDR3, as DNA: TGTGCCAGCAGTGAGACAGGGGACTGGGGCTACACCTTC. Amino acids: CASSETGDWGYTF.

The chain uses TRBV5-1 and TRBJ1-3; a weak D match, TRBD1 (5 bases). The CDR3 consists of 15 residues. From germline, CDR1 is SGHRS and CDR2 YFSETQ. Deletions cut 3 bases from V and 0 bases from J, with 10 bases between. CDR3 nucleotide sequence: TGCGCCAGCAGCTACGACAGAGTCTCTGGAAACACCATATATTTT. This sequence encodes CASSYDRVSGNTIYF.

The genes are TRBV5-1 and TRBJ2-7; 13 bases are shared with TRBD2. Germline V lookup: CDR1 SGHRS, CDR2 YFSETQ. J was trimmed by 4 bases and V by 0 bases; bases with no gene match: 10. The CDR3 runs 18 residues. CDR3 sequence (DNA): TGCGCCAGCAGCTTGGTTGTTGGGACTAGCGGGACTAAGTACGAGCAGTACTTC. Residues: CASSLVVGTSGTKYEQYF.

The chain combines TRBV6-6 with TRBJ2-7; 12 positions agree with TRBD2. The CDR3 extends over 15 amino acids. Germline CDR1 and CDR2: MNHNY and SVGAGI (reference sequence). V lost 6 bases and J lost 6; bases outside the gene matches: 9. The CDR3 DNA sequence: TGTGCCAGCAGATCCCTAGCGGGAGGGCGTTTCGAGCAGTACTTC. This sequence encodes CASRSLAGGRFEQYF.

J is TRBJ2-7 and V is TRBV6-6; TRBD1 matches 9 bases. Germline values: CDR1 MNHNY, CDR2 SVGAGI (reference sequence). This CDR3 region has 14 residues. V shed 6 bases and J 5 bases; nucleotides not matched to a gene: 8. The CDR3 spells CASSRDRVDHEQYF. CDR3 nucleotides: TGTGCCAGCAGCCGGGACAGGGTTGACCACGAGCAGTACTTC.

V and J are TRBV19 and TRBJ2-5; 11 positions match TRBD2. The trim removed 7 bases at V and 2 bases at J, leaving 12 bases unmatched. Germline assignment: CDR1 LNHDA and CDR2 SQIVND (reference sequence). CDR3 length equals 17 residues. The CDR3 sequence: CASNPPPGTSGQETQYF. The DNA for the CDR3 is TGTGCCAGTAACCCTCCCCCAGGGACTAGCGGACAAGAGACCCAGTACTTC. Using reference TRBV19 and TRBJ2-5 for the parts outside the CDR3, the full variable domain is DGGITQSPKYLFRKEGQNVTLSCEQNLNHDAMYWYRQDPGQGLRLIYYSQIVNDFQKGDIAEGYSVSREKKESFPLTVTSAQKNPTAFYLCASNPPPGTSGQETQYFGPGTRLLVL.

This chain uses TRBV4-1 with TRBJ1-5, with 8 bases aligning to TRBD1. J was trimmed by 1 base and V by 4 bases; bases with no gene match: 0. This CDR3 has 14 amino acids. Germline assignment: CDR1 MGHRA and CDR2 YSYEKL. CDR3 sequence (DNA): TGCGCCAGCAGCCGGACAGGGAGCAATCAGCCCCAGCATTTT. The encoded protein is CASSRTGSNQPQHF.

For this clone: An end of the junction does not agree with germline; a read error may underlie this. The chain combines TRBV7-6 with TRBJ1-5, with a weak D call TRBD1 (6 bases). Germline CDR1 reads SGHVS; CDR2 reads FNYEAQ. This CDR3 has 15 amino acids. The CDR3 DNA is TGTGCCAGCAGCTCTCAACAGGGTCGCAACCAGCCCCAGCATTTT. This gives the protein CASSSQQGRNQPQHF.

This sequence joins TRBV7-3 and TRBJ2-1; D is possibly TRBD1 (5 bases). Germline-derived CDR1 and CDR2 are SGHTA and FQGTGA. Trimming left V 3 bases short and J 5 bases short, with 11 bases between. The length of the CDR3 is 14 residues. The CDR3 coding sequence is TGTGCCAGCAGCTTTGGGTCCAGGGACAATGAGCAGTTCTTC. It specifies CASSFGSRDNEQFF.

This clone was seen just once. The chain couples TRBV18 to TRBJ1-5; D remains unclear. Trimming cost V 2 bases and J 5 bases, with 10 bases left between them. The CDR3 is 14 residues long. Germline CDR1 and CDR2: KGHSH and LQKENI. The CDR3 protein is CASSPGPSDQPQHF. DNA of the CDR3: TGTGCCAGCTCACCAGGGCCGTCCGATCAGCCCCAGCATTTT.

V gene TRBV5-1 combines with J gene TRBJ2-1; 9 positions agree with TRBD2. With V trimmed by 5 bases and J by 1 base, 4 bases remained unmatched. The CDR3 covers 15 residues. Germline-derived CDR1 and CDR2 are SGHRS and YFSETQ. CDR3 DNA sequence: TGCGCCAGCAGGCGGACTAGCGTTTCCTACAATGAGCAGTTCTTC. Its translation: CASRRTSVSYNEQFF. Full variable domain (remainder filled in from reference TRBV5-1 and TRBJ2-1): KAGVTQTPRYLIKTRGQQVTLSCSPISGHRSVSWYQQTPGQGLQFLFEYFSETQRNKGNFPGRFSGRQFSNSRSEMNVSTLELGDSALYLCASRRTSVSYNEQFFGPGTRLTVL.